These 8 T cell receptor beta chains share one sample of origin, sequenced in a study of response to subunit inactivated influenza vaccine. TCRdb passed the RT-PCR reads through MiXCR, listing each CDR3 protein once. The sample has more than 700,000 distinct CDR3 sequences, 21% seen once; the top ten hold 10%. Source: PBMCs from blood, taken 4 to 6 days after vaccination. These receptors originate from a man aged 50-59 years who received an inactivated influenza vaccine.

The chain employs TRBV18 and TRBJ1-1; a possible D gene is TRBD1 (6 bases). The CDR3 is 14 amino acids. Germline V gene data show CDR1 as KGHSH and CDR2 as LQKENI. Trimming stripped 4 bases from V and 4 bases from J, with 13 bases between. The CDR3 sequence is CASSRRQEGTEAFF. CDR3 sequence (DNA): TGTGCCAGCTCACGAAGACAGGAGGGCACTGAAGCTTTCTTT.

This clonotype appeared a few times. This chain connects TRBV6-5 to TRBJ2-2, with a possible D match to TRBD1 (5 bases). Trimming stripped 2 bases from V and 6 bases from J, with 13 bases between. CDR1 and CDR2 (germline): MNHEY, SVGAGI. This CDR3 has 15 residues. The DNA for the CDR3 is TGTGCCAGCAGTTACAACTCAGCCAGGGCCGGGGAGCTGTTTTTT. Encoded protein: CASSYNSARAGELFF.

V and J are TRBV6-1 and TRBJ1-1; D remains unclear. This CDR3 contains 17 residues. Per the germline V gene, CDR1 is MNHNS and CDR2 is SASEGT. V lost 5 bases, J lost 0 bases, and 19 bases lay in between. The CDR3 is CASSRLSETWMNTEAFF. CDR3 sequence (DNA): TGTGCCAGCAGTCGCTTAAGTGAGACCTGGATGAACACTGAAGCTTTCTTT.

This clonotype was detected a few times. The chain couples TRBV5-1 to TRBJ2-5; TRBD2 aligns across 9 bases. After removal of 2 bases from V and 2 bases from J, the junction contained 4 bases not matched to a gene. Germline CDR1 SGHRS, CDR2 YFSETQ. The CDR3 spans 15 residues. CDR3 protein: CASSLSGGRQETQYF. The DNA for the CDR3 is TGCGCCAGCAGCTTAAGCGGGGGGAGACAAGAGACCCAGTACTTC.

The gene calls are TRBV5-5 and TRBJ1-4, with D uncertain. Germline V gene data show CDR1 as SGHKS and CDR2 as YYEKEE (reference sequence). The CDR3 extends over 14 amino acids. Trimming pared 1 base from V and 1 base from J, leaving 5 bases between. The CDR3 DNA follows: TGTGCCAGCAGCTTGCACGTAACTAATGAAAAACTGTTTTTT. This sequence encodes CASSLHVTNEKLFF.

Ten or more counts support this clonotype. The genes are TRBV12-3 or TRBV12-4 and TRBJ2-7, with no clear D. V shed 3 bases and J shed 6 bases, with 6 bases lying between them. The CDR3 runs to 11 residues. The CDR3 nucleotides read TGTGCCAGCAGTTTTGGTGCCGAGCAGTACTTC. It specifies CASSFGAEQYF.

This chain connects TRBV7-2 to TRBJ2-4, with D possibly being TRBD1 or TRBD2 (6 bases each). Trimming cost V 5 bases and J 0 bases, with 14 bases left between them. The CDR3 has 16 amino acids. Germline lookup yields CDR1 SGHTA and CDR2 FQGNSA. This CDR3 is CASSGGTNQAKNIQYF. The CDR3 DNA reads as TGTGCCAGCAGCGGAGGGACAAACCAAGCCAAAAACATTCAGTACTTC. Full variable domain (remainder filled in from reference TRBV7-2 and TRBJ2-4): GAGVSQSPSNKVTEKGKDVELRCDPISGHTALYWYRQSLGQGLEFLIYFQGNSAPDKSGLPSDRFSAERTGGSVSTLTIQRTQQEDSAVYLCASSGGTNQAKNIQYFGAGTRLSVL.

This clonotype occurred a few times. J is TRBJ2-7 and V is TRBV3-1; TRBD1 is a possible D gene (5 bases). Trimming cost V 2 bases and J 5 bases, with 16 bases left between them. This CDR3 comprises 15 residues. Germline assignment: CDR1 LGHDT and CDR2 YNNKEL (reference sequence). The CDR3 region is CASSQSGLDGHEQYF. CDR3 in DNA: TGTGCCAGCAGCCAATCAGGGCTGGACGGCCACGAGCAGTACTTC.